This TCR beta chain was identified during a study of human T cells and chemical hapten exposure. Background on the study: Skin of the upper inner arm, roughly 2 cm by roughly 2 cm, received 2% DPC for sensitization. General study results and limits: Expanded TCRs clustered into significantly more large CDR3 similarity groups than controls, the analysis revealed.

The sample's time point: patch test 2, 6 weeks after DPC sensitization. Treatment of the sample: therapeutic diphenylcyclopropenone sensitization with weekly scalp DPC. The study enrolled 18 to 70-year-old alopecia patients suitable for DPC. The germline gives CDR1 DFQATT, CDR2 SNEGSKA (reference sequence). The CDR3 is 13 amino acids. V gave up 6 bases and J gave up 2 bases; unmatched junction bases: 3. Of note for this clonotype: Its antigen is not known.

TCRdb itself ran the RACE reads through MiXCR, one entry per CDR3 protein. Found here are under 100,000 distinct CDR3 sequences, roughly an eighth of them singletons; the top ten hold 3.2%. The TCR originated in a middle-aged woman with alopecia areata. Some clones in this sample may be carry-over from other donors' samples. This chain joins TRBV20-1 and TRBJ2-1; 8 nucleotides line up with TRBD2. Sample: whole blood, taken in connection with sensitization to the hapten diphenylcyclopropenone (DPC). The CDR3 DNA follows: TGCAGTGCGAGCGGGAGCACCTACAATGAGCAGTTCTTC. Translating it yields CSASGSTYNEQFF.